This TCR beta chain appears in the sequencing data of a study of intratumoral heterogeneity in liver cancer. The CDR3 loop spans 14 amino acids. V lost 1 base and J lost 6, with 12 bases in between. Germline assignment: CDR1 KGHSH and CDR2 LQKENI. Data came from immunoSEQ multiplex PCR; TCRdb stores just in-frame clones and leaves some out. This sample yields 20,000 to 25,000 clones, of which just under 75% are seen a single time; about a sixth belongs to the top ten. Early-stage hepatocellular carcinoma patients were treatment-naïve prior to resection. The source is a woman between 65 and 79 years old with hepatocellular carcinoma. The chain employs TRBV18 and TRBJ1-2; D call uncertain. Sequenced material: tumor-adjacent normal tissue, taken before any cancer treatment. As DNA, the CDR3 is TGTGCCAGCTCACCACAGGGTATGGTCGATGGCTACACCTTC. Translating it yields CASSPQGMVDGYTF.